The 8 T cell receptor beta chains reported below all come from one sample, sequenced in a study of T-cell reconstitution after alpha-beta-depleted transplantation in children. For TCRbeta, the library was prepared with unique molecular identifiers. TCRdb fed the PCR reads into MiXCR, producing one record per CDR3 protein. This sample has about 260,000 distinct CDR3 sequences, with approximately 10% found just once. The sample was peripheral blood, taken 180 days after TCRalphabeta/CD19-depleted stem cell transplant. The receptors derive from a male patient aged 2-9 years who had a stem cell transplant for chronic granulomatous disease, so the T cells may come from the graft donor.

The chain joins TRBV2 to TRBJ2-1; 10 bases align to TRBD2. CDR1 is SNHLY and CDR2 is FYNNEI in the germline V gene. The junction had 5 bases not matched to a gene; V was cut back by 5 bases and J by 4 bases. This CDR3 comprises 15 residues. Here the CDR3 DNA reads TGTGCCAGCAGTATGACTAGCGGGCCTTACAATGAGCAGTTCTTC. Translated: CASSMTSGPYNEQFF.

This clonotype was seen many times. The V gene is TRBV20-1, the J gene TRBJ2-7; 8 bases fit TRBD2. The CDR3 covers 15 residues. The germline V gene has CDR1 DFQATT and CDR2 SNEGSKA (reference sequence). Losses at the gene ends were 3 bases for V and 3 bases for J; bases not matched to a gene: 10. CDR3 region: CSARLGGGSYYEQYF. As DNA, the CDR3 is TGCAGTGCTAGGTTGGGCGGGGGGTCGTACTACGAGCAGTACTTC.

This clonotype appeared many times. V is TRBV15 and J is TRBJ2-1, with a tentative D call TRBD1 (6 bases). Germline CDR1 LNHNV, CDR2 YYDKDF (reference sequence). Trimming cost V 8 bases and J 4 bases, with 9 bases left between them. CDR3 length: 12 residues. CDR3 bases: TGTGCCACCGAGGACAGTTACAATGAGCAGTTCTTC. Amino acid sequence: CATEDSYNEQFF.

The V call is TRBV19, the J call TRBJ2-1; TRBD2 matches 8 bases. The CDR3 has 14 amino acids. CDR1 is LNHDA, CDR2 SQIVND, per germline (reference sequence). The trim removed 3 bases at V and 4 bases at J, leaving 2 bases unmatched. Here the CDR3 DNA reads TGTGCCAGTAGTATCAGCGGGAGATACAATGAGCAGTTCTTC. It codes for CASSISGRYNEQFF.

This clonotype was counted many times. J is TRBJ2-7 and V is TRBV27; either TRBD1 or TRBD2 may fit D (5 bases each). Trimming took off 4 bases at V and 2 bases at J, with 15 bases between the two ends. CDR3 length: 15 amino acids. Germline V gene lookup returns CDR1 MNHEY and CDR2 SMNVEV (reference sequence). The CDR3 protein is CASSYRDGLPYEQYF. As DNA, the CDR3 is TGTGCCAGCAGTTACCGGGACGGCCTTCCCTACGAGCAGTACTTC.

The V call is TRBV19, the J call TRBJ2-7, with D unclear. Germline V gene data show CDR1 as LNHDA and CDR2 as SQIVND (reference sequence). The germline V and J ends were trimmed by 10 bases and 4 bases, with 20 bases remaining between them. There are 14 residues in the CDR3. In nucleotides, the CDR3 is TGTGCCACCAGAAAAACTGGGAAAGGGTACGAGCAGTACTTC. Amino acid sequence: CATRKTGKGYEQYF.

A few counts support this clonotype. The chain is built from TRBV6-5 and TRBJ2-3, with D uncertain. Germline V CDR1 and CDR2: MNHEY, SVGAGI. The CDR3 consists of 15 residues. The germline V and J ends were trimmed by 4 bases and 6 bases, with 17 bases remaining between them. The CDR3 nucleotides read TGTGCCAGCAGTTCCTTTTTAGCCGATATGGATACGCAGTATTTT. Its protein is CASSSFLADMDTQYF.

The V gene is TRBV18, the J gene TRBJ1-3, with 8 positions matching TRBD1. Germline V lookup: CDR1 KGHSH, CDR2 LQKENI. This CDR3 has 21 amino acids. V dropped 3 bases and J dropped 1; count of bases not matched to a gene: 20. For the CDR3, the DNA is TGTGCCAGCTCACCGCTCGGACAGGGCACTCCCCTGGTCGTTTCTGGAAACACCATATATTTT. Translated, it gives CASSPLGQGTPLVVSGNTIYF.